These 6 T cell receptor beta chains share one sample of origin, sequenced in a study of regulatory T cells in long-lasting Graves disease. Through Arm-PCR of CDR3 regions and iRepertoire HTBI primers, TCR beta libraries were built. TCRdb independently ran MiXCR on the multiplex PCR reads; one entry per CDR3 protein. Here the sample spans roughly 500,000 distinct CDR3 sequences, less than 25% being singletons. Time point defined: persistent/refractory GD, antithyroid drugs over 5 years with positive TRAb. The TCR library was made from RNA extracted from PBMCs. This sample comprised peripheral blood mononuclear cells (PBMCs), obtained when the disease was refractory, from a patient treated with antithyroid drugs. Receptors originate from a female donor with Graves disease.

This chain connects TRBV20-1 to TRBJ1-4; a weak D match, TRBD1 (5 bases). Germline CDR1 and CDR2: DFQATT and SNEGSKA (reference sequence). Deletions cut 3 bases from V and 7 bases from J, with 12 bases between. The CDR3 sequence is 13 residues long. The chain's CDR3 is CSASGGEGEKLFF. The CDR3 nucleotides read TGCAGTGCTAGCGGGGGGGAGGGTGAAAAACTGTTTTTT.

The CDR3 DNA sequence: TGTGCCAGCTCTTCCCACCGTTCCTACGAGCAGTACTTC. It yields the protein CASSSHRSYEQYF. The rearrangement links TRBV6-1 to TRBJ2-7; D gene ambiguous. V gave up 8 bases and J gave up 1 base, with 12 bases separating them. The germline CDR1 and CDR2 sequences are MNHNS and SASEGT. There are 13 residues in the CDR3.

The chain joins TRBV7-9 to TRBJ2-7; D is uncertain. The CDR3 runs 14 residues. Germline values: CDR1 SEHNR, CDR2 FQNEAQ (reference sequence). V was clipped by 2 bases and J by 5 bases, with 13 bases between them. This chain's CDR3 is CASSLTSRPDEQYF. The CDR3 nucleotides read TGTGCCAGCAGCTTAACAAGCCGGCCTGACGAGCAGTACTTC.

The chain combines TRBV28 with TRBJ2-1; TRBD2 is a possible D gene (6 bases). The CDR3 is 16 residues long. With 5 bases removed from V and 8 bases from J, the gap between germline ends came to 22 bases. The V gene's germline CDR1 is MDHEN and CDR2 SYDVKM. CDR3 protein: CASSHPLTRILDEQFF. The CDR3 DNA follows: TGTGCCAGCAGTCATCCCCTGACTAGGATATTGGATGAGCAGTTCTTC.

This clonotype came up many times. J is TRBJ2-2 and V is TRBV19; TRBD1 agrees at 8 bases. CDR1 LNHDA and CDR2 SQIVND come from the germline V gene (reference sequence). V dropped 6 bases and J dropped 4; count of bases not matched to a gene: 13. This CDR3 contains 17 residues. CDR3 amino acids: CASSRGPTRVLTGELFF. In DNA, the CDR3 is TGTGCCAGTAGCAGGGGGCCAACTAGGGTCCTCACCGGGGAGCTGTTTTTT.

This rearrangement joins TRBV7-9 to TRBJ2-5; tentatively, D is TRBD2 (5 bases). V was trimmed by 5 bases and J by 4 bases, leaving 14 bases between them. CDR1 is SEHNR and CDR2 is FQNEAQ in the germline V gene (reference sequence). The CDR3 extends over 14 amino acids. CDR3 DNA sequence: TGTGCCAGCAGCAGCCAGCGGAAGGGAGAGACCCAGTACTTC. Translated, it gives CASSSQRKGETQYF.